The present TCR beta chain was sequenced within a study of blood T cell repertoires in COVID-19. About the research overall: Donors in the United States, Italy and Spain gave samples during acute or convalescent COVID-19. T cells, B-cell-depleted T cells, or PBMCs supplied cDNA or gDNA.

The CDR3 extends over 21 amino acids. In the authors' workflow: From reference gene primer amplification, estimates of nucleated cell counts were derived. Clones were read by immunoSEQ multiplex PCR, and TCRdb kept only the in-frame ones, dropping some. V, J and clone size reflect that table, while D and trimming were determined from the DNA. The data show 60,000 to 90,000 clones, 86% seen once. The sample consisted of peripheral blood. The sequence derives from a human donor in a cohort sampled during active COVID-19. The chain links TRBV21-1 to TRBJ1-2; TRBD1, the table's D call, lacks a check against the DNA. TRBV21-1 is recorded as a pseudogene. The CDR3: CASSNPSVGGSLTSDYYGYTF. The DNA for the CDR3 is TGTGCCAGCAGCAACCCCTCGGTAGGGGGCAGCCTCACGTCAGACTACTATGGCTACACCTTC.